A single T cell receptor beta chain is shown here with its context. Its cognate antigen is unknown. The CDR3 runs to 14 residues. Unmatched junction bases numbered 12, after V lost 4 bases and J lost 9 bases. The germline CDR1 and CDR2 sequences are SQVTM and ANQGSEA. This sample is drawn from a study of OX40 agonist ivuxolimab in advanced cancers. Study-level information: Ivuxolimab doses were 0.01, 0.1, 0.3, 1.5, 3 or 10 mg/kg every 2 weeks. Regarding the study as a whole: The authors also found low normalized T-cell clonal expansion in some nonresponders. Partial responders at 0.1-3.0 mg/kg had among the lowest clonal expansion. CD8+ T cells were the subset that, on average, had more expanded clones than CD4+.

Only in-frame clones appear in the TCRdb table, and some are missing; sequencing was by immunoSEQ multiplex PCR. The data contain under 70,000 clones, around 87% of them singletons. The receptor was isolated from an adult with an advanced solid tumor such as melanoma, head and neck, liver or kidney cancer. The material sequenced was CD4+ or CD8+ T cells sorted from blood, taken in a trial of the OX40 agonist ivuxolimab. The chain couples TRBV29-1 to TRBJ2-1, with 7 bases aligning to TRBD1. The CDR3 nucleotides read TGCAGCGTTGGGCCCATTACTACAGGGGCTGAGCAGTTCTTC. Encoded protein: CSVGPITTGAEQFF.